A single sample is the source of the 30 T cell receptor beta chains below, sequenced in a study of shared T cell receptors in the human thymus. TCRdb's copy holds only in-frame clones and misses some; the assay was immunoSEQ multiplex PCR. In the table there are 550,000 to 800,000 clones, roughly 85% of which are singletons. This sample also appeared in a second study, on human thymus T cells.

The sequencing input was thymocytes. The receptors derive from a girl under two years old with a congenital heart defect.

The chain recombines TRBV7-2 with TRBJ2-7; TRBD2 matches 11 bases. The V and J ends lost 1 base and 0 bases, in that order; junction bases with no gene match: 5. The length of the CDR3 is 17 residues. Germline V gene sequence: CDR1 SGHTA, CDR2 FQGNSA. The CDR3 DNA reads as TGTGCCAGCAGCTTAGTACTAGCGGGGGCCTTCTCCTACGAGCAGTACTTC. Translated: CASSLVLAGAFSYEQYF. Filled out from reference TRBV7-2 and TRBJ2-7, the complete variable domain reads GAGVSQSPSNKVTEKGKDVELRCDPISGHTALYWYRQSLGQGLEFLIYFQGNSAPDKSGLPSDRFSAERTGGSVSTLTIQRTQQEDSAVYLCASSLVLAGAFSYEQYFGPGTRLTVT.

The CDR3: CASSYSSAVHTEAFF. Written as DNA, the CDR3 is TGTGCCAGCAGTTACTCATCGGCGGTTCACACTGAAGCTTTCTTT. The chain is built from TRBV6-5 and TRBJ1-1, with no clear D. V lost 0 bases to trimming and J lost 3 bases, with 11 bases between them. Per germline, CDR1 MNHEY and CDR2 SVGAGI. CDR3 length: 15 amino acids.

The rearrangement joins TRBV15 to TRBJ1-5; D call uncertain. V was cut by 5 bases and J by 0 bases, with 17 bases left in between. CDR1 is LNHNV and CDR2 is YYDKDF in the germline V gene (reference sequence). The CDR3 loop spans 17 amino acids. The chain's CDR3 is CATSSKQMLHSNQPQHF. As DNA, the CDR3 is TGTGCCACCAGCTCAAAACAGATGTTGCATAGCAATCAGCCCCAGCATTTT.

This clone appeared a single time. The chain joins TRBV30 to TRBJ1-3, with 7 bases that match TRBD1. Germline-derived CDR1 and CDR2 are GTSNPN and SVGIG (reference sequence). CDR3 length: 15 residues. The J segment lost 2 bases and the V segment lost 3 bases, leaving 7 bases of the junction unmatched. The CDR3 is CAWRSTGKAGNTIYF. CDR3 DNA sequence: TGTGCCTGGAGGTCGACAGGGAAGGCTGGAAACACCATATATTTT.

The J gene is TRBJ2-3, the V gene TRBV7-2, with D tentatively TRBD2 (6 bases). Deletions cut 5 bases from V and 1 base from J, with 16 bases between. The germline CDR1 and CDR2 sequences are SGHTA and FQGNSA. The CDR3 runs to 16 residues. Here the CDR3 reads CASSPRTPGGTDTQYF. Here the CDR3 DNA reads TGTGCCAGCAGCCCCCGGACGCCGGGAGGCACAGATACGCAGTATTTT.

The V and J genes are TRBV30 and TRBJ2-3; D call uncertain. Germline V gene data show CDR1 as GTSNPN and CDR2 as SVGIG (reference sequence). CDR3 size: 11 residues. V was shortened by 6 bases and J by 6 bases, with 10 bases between the two germline ends. For the CDR3, the DNA is TGTGCCTGCGTCTCCGTTGATACGCAGTATTTT. It codes for CACVSVDTQYF.

V usage is TRBV4-3 and J usage is TRBJ2-5, with D maybe TRBD2 (5 bases). This CDR3 has 16 amino acids. The germline V and J ends were trimmed by 0 bases and 4 bases, with 15 bases remaining between them. CDR1 is LGHNA and CDR2 is YSLEER in the germline V gene. In DNA, the CDR3 is TGCGCCAGCAGCCAAGATCCTAATCGGGGAACAGAGACCCAGTACTTC. Amino acids: CASSQDPNRGTETQYF.

This rearrangement joins TRBV9 to TRBJ1-3; unclear D gene. V lost 5 bases and J lost 0, with 9 bases in between. Germline V gene lookup returns CDR1 SGDLS and CDR2 YYNGEE. The CDR3 covers 14 residues. CDR3 in DNA: TGTGCCAGCAGTCAGGCGTTCTCTGGAAACACCATATATTTT. This gives the protein CASSQAFSGNTIYF.

V and J are TRBV9 and TRBJ1-3, with 11 positions matching TRBD1. Germline lookup yields CDR1 SGDLS and CDR2 YYNGEE. The J segment lost 1 base and the V segment lost 3 bases, leaving 12 bases of the junction unmatched. The CDR3 extends over 19 amino acids. The CDR3 DNA sequence: TGTGCCAGCAGCGGCCGGGACAGGGGGATTAAGGGGTCTGGAAACACCATATATTTT. Its translation: CASSGRDRGIKGSGNTIYF.

The V call is TRBV15, the J call TRBJ1-5; tentatively, D is TRBD1 (6 bases). Looked up from germline, CDR1 is LNHNV and CDR2 is YYDKDF (reference sequence). Trimming cost V 1 base and J 6 bases, with 10 bases left between them. CDR3 length: 14 amino acids. This CDR3 is CATSRGQVGQPQHF. The DNA for the CDR3 is TGTGCCACCAGCAGAGGACAGGTCGGTCAGCCCCAGCATTTT. The full variable domain, completed using reference TRBV15 and TRBJ1-5, is DAMVIQNPRYQVTQFGKPVTLSCSQTLNHNVMYWYQQKSSQAPKLLFHYYDKDFNNEADTPDNFQSRRPNTSFCFLDIRSPGLGDTAMYLCATSRGQVGQPQHFGDGTRLSIL.

The J gene is TRBJ1-2, the V gene TRBV12-2; no check of the table's D call, TRBD1, against the DNA was made. TRBV12-2 corresponds to a pseudogene. The CDR3 is 15 residues long. CDR3 residues: CASRLAGTARDGYTF. CDR3 DNA: TGTGCAAGTCGCTTAGCCGGGACAGCACGAGATGGCTACACCTTC.

This chain uses TRBV6-5 with TRBJ2-7, with 7 bases lining up with TRBD2. The CDR3 contains 12 residues. In germline, CDR1 is MNHEY, CDR2 SVGAGI. V shed 7 bases, J shed 6 bases, and the junction held 6 bases outside the gene matches. The CDR3 DNA reads as TGTGCCAGCAAGGGTAGGGAGGGCGAGCAGTACTTC. Translated, it gives CASKGREGEQYF.

V and J are TRBV27 and TRBJ2-7, with 7 bases fitting TRBD2. CDR1 is MNHEY and CDR2 is SMNVEV in the germline V gene (reference sequence). J was trimmed by 4 bases and V by 2 bases; bases with no gene match: 8. The CDR3 is 15 amino acids. The CDR3 bases are TGTGCCAGCAGTTTAAAAGGGAGGGGTATATACGAGCAGTACTTC. This codes for CASSLKGRGIYEQYF.

The chain joins TRBV5-1 to TRBJ2-3, with 13 nucleotides matching TRBD2. With V trimmed by 0 bases and J by 3 bases, 13 bases remained unmatched. The CDR3 length is 20 residues. Germline V lookup: CDR1 SGHRS, CDR2 YFSETQ. The CDR3 DNA sequence: TGCGCCAGCAGCTTGGCTCGAGGACTAGCGGGGGAGGGTGGAACAGATACGCAGTATTTT. Its protein is CASSLARGLAGEGGTDTQYF.

The chain combines TRBV29-1 with TRBJ1-2; a possible D gene is TRBD1 (6 bases). CDR3 length equals 17 residues. Trimming took off 0 bases at V and 4 bases at J, with 21 bases between the two ends. Germline assignment: CDR1 SQVTM and CDR2 ANQGSEA. The CDR3: CSVEDWGEGRDTYGYTF. Written as DNA, the CDR3 is TGCAGCGTTGAAGATTGGGGCGAGGGCAGGGACACCTATGGCTACACCTTC.

This clone was picked up one time. The rearrangement joins TRBV5-4 to TRBJ1-2; D remains unclear. The CDR3 length is 12 residues. Trimming took 1 base from V and 9 from J, leaving 10 bases between them. Germline V CDR1 and CDR2: SGHNT, YYREEE (reference sequence). The CDR3 loop is CASSLFSERYTF. Here the CDR3 DNA reads TGTGCCAGCAGCTTGTTTTCTGAGCGCTACACCTTC.

The chain combines TRBV6-1 with TRBJ2-5; D remains unclear. V was clipped by 6 bases and J by 0 bases, with 11 bases between them. CDR1 and CDR2 (germline): MNHNS, SASEGT. The CDR3 runs to 14 residues. CDR3 in amino acids: CASRTTQYQETQYF. As DNA, the CDR3 is TGTGCCAGCAGAACTACTCAATACCAAGAGACCCAGTACTTC.

The rearrangement joins TRBV7-6 to TRBJ2-7; D is undetermined. Trimming pared 5 bases from V and 2 bases from J, leaving 28 bases between. The CDR3 extends over 19 amino acids. CDR1 is SGHVS, CDR2 FNYEAQ, per germline. The CDR3 nucleotides read TGTGCCAGCAGCCCGATAGACTCCCGAAGCCTACGCCGAGCCTACGAGCAGTACTTC. Residues: CASSPIDSRSLRRAYEQYF.

The chain couples TRBV2 to TRBJ2-1, with TRBD1 matching 11 bases. The CDR3 has 18 amino acids. Unmatched junction bases numbered 17, after V lost 6 bases and J lost 7 bases. Germline V gene sequence: CDR1 SNHLY, CDR2 FYNNEI. CDR3 nucleotides: TGTGCCAGCAGAACGACTCCGGGAGGACAGGGGGCAGTTAATGAGCAGTTCTTC. Translating it yields CASRTTPGGQGAVNEQFF.

This chain uses TRBV4-1 with TRBJ1-1, with 8 nucleotides matching TRBD1. V dropped 2 bases and J dropped 0; count of bases not matched to a gene: 11. Germline-derived CDR1 and CDR2 are MGHRA and YSYEKL. The CDR3 runs 18 residues. The CDR3 sequence is CASSQNNGQGEVNTEAFF. The CDR3 DNA reads TGCGCCAGCAGCCAAAACAATGGACAGGGTGAAGTGAACACTGAAGCTTTCTTT.

The chain carries TRBV10-1 and TRBJ2-5; a possible D gene is TRBD1 (6 bases). This CDR3 has 13 amino acids. Trimming pared 2 bases from V and 8 bases from J, leaving 12 bases between. Germline CDR1 WNHNN, CDR2 SYGVQD (reference sequence). The CDR3: CASSEGTWRTQYF. The DNA for the CDR3 is TGCGCCAGCAGTGAGGGGACATGGAGAACCCAGTACTTC.

This chain links TRBV27 with TRBJ1-1; maybe TRBD1 (6 bases). The ends were cut back, 4 bases at V and 5 bases at J, with 14 bases in the middle. The CDR3 runs 14 residues. Per germline, CDR1 MNHEY and CDR2 SMNVEV (reference sequence). The CDR3 DNA reads TGTGCCAGCAGTTGGGACACCCTCGGGACTGAAGCTTTCTTT. Its protein product is CASSWDTLGTEAFF.

This chain connects TRBV7-9 to TRBJ2-1, with 8 bases aligning to TRBD2. The CDR3 totals 14 residues. In germline, CDR1 is SEHNR, CDR2 FQNEAQ (reference sequence). V lost 5 bases and J lost 6; bases outside the gene matches: 6. CDR3 sequence reads: CASSNNRGGNEQFF. CDR3 in DNA: TGTGCCAGCAGCAATAACCGGGGGGGCAATGAGCAGTTCTTC. The variable domain in full, with the rest retrieved from reference TRBV7-9 and TRBJ2-1, is DTGVSQNPRHKITKRGQNVTFRCDPISEHNRLYWYRQTLGQGPEFLTYFQNEAQLEKSRLLSDRFSAERPKGSFSTLEIQRTEQGDSAMYLCASSNNRGGNEQFFGPGTRLTVL.

V and J are TRBV29-1 and TRBJ2-3, with TRBD1 identical over 8 bases. V lost 6 bases and J lost 9; bases outside the gene matches: 17. The length of the CDR3 is 15 residues. The germline V gene has CDR1 SQVTM and CDR2 ANQGSEA. For the CDR3, the DNA is TGCAGCGTCCAAATCTCGGGACAGGACACAGGGACGCAGTATTTT. Residues: CSVQISGQDTGTQYF.

The V gene is TRBV15, the J gene TRBJ1-4; unclear D gene. CDR3 length equals 16 residues. The germline V gene has CDR1 LNHNV and CDR2 YYDKDF (reference sequence). V lost 1 base and J lost 16, with 25 bases in between. CDR3 loop: CATSRGVEENPAVGFF. CDR3 bases: TGTGCCACCAGCAGAGGGGTCGAGGAGAACCCGGCGGTTGGGTTTTTT.

The chain carries TRBV14 and TRBJ2-1, with D uncertain. CDR3 length: 15 residues. Deletions cut 4 bases from V and 6 bases from J, with 16 bases between. Germline loops: CDR1 SGHDN, CDR2 FVKESK. As DNA, the CDR3 is TGTGCCAGCAGCCGCATACACAGACCTCGCAATGAGCAGTTCTTC. Encoded protein: CASSRIHRPRNEQFF.

The chain carries TRBV7-8 and TRBJ1-2; possibly TRBD1 for D (5 bases). V lost 3 bases and J lost 0, with 20 bases in between. The CDR3 covers 18 residues. The germline V gene has CDR1 SGHVS and CDR2 FQNEAQ. The CDR3 nucleotides are TGTGCCAGCAGCTTCGGCCTGTTTCGGGACTTCACTAACTATGGCTACACCTTC. This sequence encodes CASSFGLFRDFTNYGYTF.

V and J are TRBV5-4 and TRBJ1-2, with D possibly matching TRBD1 (5 bases). V was trimmed by 0 bases and J by 2 bases, leaving 17 bases between them. The CDR3 runs 17 residues. The germline V gene encodes CDR1 SGHNT and CDR2 YYREEE (reference sequence). The CDR3 is CASSLAGGGEPNYGYTF. The CDR3 DNA follows: TGTGCCAGCAGCTTGGCCGGTGGGGGGGAACCAAACTATGGCTACACCTTC.

This clone was detected only a few times. The same CDR3 also results from other DNA sequences found in this sample. The rearrangement links TRBV5-1 to TRBJ1-2; no clear D. The CDR3 is made up of 18 amino acids. Trimming took 6 bases from V and 6 from J, leaving 30 bases between them. The germline V gene encodes CDR1 SGHRS and CDR2 YFSETQ. The CDR3 loop reads CASKRSGFAGCGDNGYTF. In nucleotides, the CDR3 is TGCGCCAGCAAGCGTTCGGGTTTTGCGGGGTGTGGGGATAATGGCTACACCTTC.

The chain combines TRBV4-1 with TRBJ2-2; D is unclear. Trimming left V 10 bases short and J 5 bases short, with 14 bases between. CDR1 MGHRA and CDR2 YSYEKL come from the germline V gene. The CDR3 has 13 amino acids. The CDR3 coding sequence is TGCGCCACCTCCCGACTCCCGACCGGGGAGCTGTTTTTT. Encoded protein: CATSRLPTGELFF.